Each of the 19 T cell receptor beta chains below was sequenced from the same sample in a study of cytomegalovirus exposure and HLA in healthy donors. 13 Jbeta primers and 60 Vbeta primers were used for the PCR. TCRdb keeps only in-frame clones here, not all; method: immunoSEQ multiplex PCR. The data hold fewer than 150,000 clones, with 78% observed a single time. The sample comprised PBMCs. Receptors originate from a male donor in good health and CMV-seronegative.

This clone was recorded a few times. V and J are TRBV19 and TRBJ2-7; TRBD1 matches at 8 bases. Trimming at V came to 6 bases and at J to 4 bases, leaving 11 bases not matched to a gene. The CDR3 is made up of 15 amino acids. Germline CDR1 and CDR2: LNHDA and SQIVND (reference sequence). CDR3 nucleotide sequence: TGTGCCAGTAGCGCTCGGGCAGGGGGCGGATACGAGCAGTACTTC. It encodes CASSARAGGGYEQYF.

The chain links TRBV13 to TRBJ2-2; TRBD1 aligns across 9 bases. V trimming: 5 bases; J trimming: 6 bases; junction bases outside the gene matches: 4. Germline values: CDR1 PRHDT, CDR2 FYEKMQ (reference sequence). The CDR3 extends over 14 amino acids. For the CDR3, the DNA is TGTGCCAGCAGCCAACGACAGGGGGCCGGGGAGCTGTTTTTT. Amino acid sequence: CASSQRQGAGELFF. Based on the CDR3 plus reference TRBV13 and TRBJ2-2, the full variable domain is AAGVIQSPRHLIKEKRETATLKCYPIPRHDTVYWYQQGPGQDPQFLISFYEKMQSDKGSIPDRFSAQQFSDYHSELNMSSLELGDSALYFCASSQRQGAGELFFGEGSRLTVL.

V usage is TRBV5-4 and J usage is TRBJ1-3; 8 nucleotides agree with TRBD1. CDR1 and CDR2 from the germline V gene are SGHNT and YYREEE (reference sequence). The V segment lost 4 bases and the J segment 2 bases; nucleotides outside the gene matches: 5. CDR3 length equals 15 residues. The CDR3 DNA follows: TGTGCCAGCAGCACCCAGGGGGCAACTGGAAACACCATATATTTT. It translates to CASSTQGATGNTIYF.

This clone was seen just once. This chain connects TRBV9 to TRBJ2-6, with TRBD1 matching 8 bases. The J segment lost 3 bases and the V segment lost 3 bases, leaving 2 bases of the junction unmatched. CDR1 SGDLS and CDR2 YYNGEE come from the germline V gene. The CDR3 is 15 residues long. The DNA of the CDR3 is TGTGCCAGCAGCGCACAGGGGGGTGGGGCCAACGTCCTGACTTTC. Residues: CASSAQGGGANVLTF.

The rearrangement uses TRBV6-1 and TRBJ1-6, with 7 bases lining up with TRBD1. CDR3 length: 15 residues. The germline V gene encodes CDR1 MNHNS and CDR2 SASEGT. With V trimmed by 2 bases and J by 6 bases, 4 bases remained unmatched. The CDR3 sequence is CASSEPTGLNSPLHF. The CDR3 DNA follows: TGTGCCAGCAGTGAACCGACAGGGCTTAATTCACCCCTCCACTTT.

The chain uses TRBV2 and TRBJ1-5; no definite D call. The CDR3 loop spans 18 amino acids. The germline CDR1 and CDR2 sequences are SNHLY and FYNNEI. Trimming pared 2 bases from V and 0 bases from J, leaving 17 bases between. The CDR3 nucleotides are TGTGCCAGCAGTGAAAAGGAGACTAGTCGCTATAGCAATCAGCCCCAGCATTTT. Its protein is CASSEKETSRYSNQPQHF.

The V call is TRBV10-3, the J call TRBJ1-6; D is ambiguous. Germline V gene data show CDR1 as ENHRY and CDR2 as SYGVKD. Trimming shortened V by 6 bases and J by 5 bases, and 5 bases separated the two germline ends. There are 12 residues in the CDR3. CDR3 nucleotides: TGTGCCATCAGCCCGGATAATTCACCCCTCCACTTT. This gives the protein CAISPDNSPLHF.

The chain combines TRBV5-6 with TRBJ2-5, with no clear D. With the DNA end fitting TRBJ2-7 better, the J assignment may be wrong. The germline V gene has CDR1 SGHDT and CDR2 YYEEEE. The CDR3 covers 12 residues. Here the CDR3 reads CASSLNLYEQYF. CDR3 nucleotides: TGTGCCAGCAGCTTAAACTTATACGAGCAGTACTTC.

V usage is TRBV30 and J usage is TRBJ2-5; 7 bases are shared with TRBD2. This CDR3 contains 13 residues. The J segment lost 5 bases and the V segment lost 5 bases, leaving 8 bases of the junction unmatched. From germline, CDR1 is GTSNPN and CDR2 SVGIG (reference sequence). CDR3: CAWGPTSRETQYF. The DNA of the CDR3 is TGTGCCTGGGGCCCGACTAGCCGGGAGACCCAGTACTTC.

CDR3 DNA: TGTGCCAGCAGCTTAAATAGGAACACTGAAGCTTTCTTT. Its translation: CASSLNRNTEAFF. This chain joins TRBV11-2 and TRBJ1-1; no definite D call. V was trimmed by 2 bases and J by 1 base, leaving 5 bases between them. The V gene's germline CDR1 is SGHAT and CDR2 FQNNGV. The CDR3 contains 13 residues. The variable domain in full, completed from reference TRBV11-2 and TRBJ1-1, reads EAGVAQSPRYKIIEKRQSVAFWCNPISGHATLYWYQQILGQGPKLLIQFQNNGVVDDSQLPKDRFSAERLKGVDSTLKIQPAKLEDSAVYLCASSLNRNTEAFFGQGTRLTVV.

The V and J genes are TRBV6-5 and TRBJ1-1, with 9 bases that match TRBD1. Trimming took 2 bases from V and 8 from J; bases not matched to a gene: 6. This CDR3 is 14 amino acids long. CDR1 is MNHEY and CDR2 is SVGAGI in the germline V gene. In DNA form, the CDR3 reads TGTGCCAGCAGTTACGGGACAGGGTCGAGCGAAGCTTTCTTT. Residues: CASSYGTGSSEAFF.

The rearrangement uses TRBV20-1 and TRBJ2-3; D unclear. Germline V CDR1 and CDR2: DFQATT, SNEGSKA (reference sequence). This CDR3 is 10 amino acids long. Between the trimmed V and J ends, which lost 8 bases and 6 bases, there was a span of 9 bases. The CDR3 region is CSTGMDTQYF. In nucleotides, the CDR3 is TGCAGTACGGGTATGGATACGCAGTATTTT.

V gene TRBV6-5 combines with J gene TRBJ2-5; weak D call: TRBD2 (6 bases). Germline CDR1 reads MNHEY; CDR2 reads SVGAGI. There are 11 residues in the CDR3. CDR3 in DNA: TGTGCGACGGGGGACTGGGAGACCCAGTACTTC. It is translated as CATGDWETQYF.

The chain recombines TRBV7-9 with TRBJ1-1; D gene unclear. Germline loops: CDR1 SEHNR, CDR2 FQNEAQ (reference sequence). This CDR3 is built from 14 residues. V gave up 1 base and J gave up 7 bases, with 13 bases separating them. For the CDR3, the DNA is TGTGCCAGCAGCTTAGTCTCGGGTCACCTTGAAGCTTTCTTT. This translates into CASSLVSGHLEAFF.

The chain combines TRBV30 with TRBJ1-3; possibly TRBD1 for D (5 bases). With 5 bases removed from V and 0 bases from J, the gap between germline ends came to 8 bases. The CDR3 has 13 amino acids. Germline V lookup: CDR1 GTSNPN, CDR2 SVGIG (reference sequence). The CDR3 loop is CAWGQHSGNTIYF. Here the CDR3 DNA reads TGTGCCTGGGGACAACACTCTGGAAACACCATATATTTT.

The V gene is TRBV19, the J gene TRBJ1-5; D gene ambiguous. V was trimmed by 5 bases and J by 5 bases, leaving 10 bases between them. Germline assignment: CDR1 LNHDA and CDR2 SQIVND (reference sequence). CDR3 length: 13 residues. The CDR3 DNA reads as TGTGCCAGTAGTTCTCGAAGCGATCAGCCCCAGCATTTT. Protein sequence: CASSSRSDQPQHF.

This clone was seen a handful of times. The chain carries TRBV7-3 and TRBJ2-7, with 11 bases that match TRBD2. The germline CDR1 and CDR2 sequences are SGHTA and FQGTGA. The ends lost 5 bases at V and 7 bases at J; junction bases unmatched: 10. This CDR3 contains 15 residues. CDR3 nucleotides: TGTGCCAGCAGCCCCACTAGCGGGAGCCTTTATGAGCAGTACTTC. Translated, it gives CASSPTSGSLYEQYF.

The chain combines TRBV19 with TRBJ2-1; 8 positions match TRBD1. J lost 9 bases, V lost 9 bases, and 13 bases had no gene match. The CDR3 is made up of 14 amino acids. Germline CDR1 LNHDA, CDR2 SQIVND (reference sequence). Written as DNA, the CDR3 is TGTGCCAGCCAGGCCAGGGGGCGATCCGGTGAGCAGTTCTTC. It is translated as CASQARGRSGEQFF.

CDR3 residues: CASRDGSGAYEQYF. The CDR3 nucleotides are TGTGCCAGCAGAGATGGGTCCGGGGCCTACGAGCAGTACTTC. The J gene is TRBJ2-7, the V gene TRBV4-2; tentative D call: TRBD2 (5 bases). CDR1 is LGHNA and CDR2 is YNFKEQ in the germline V gene. V was trimmed by 6 bases and J by 2 bases, leaving 14 bases between them. The CDR3 totals 14 residues.